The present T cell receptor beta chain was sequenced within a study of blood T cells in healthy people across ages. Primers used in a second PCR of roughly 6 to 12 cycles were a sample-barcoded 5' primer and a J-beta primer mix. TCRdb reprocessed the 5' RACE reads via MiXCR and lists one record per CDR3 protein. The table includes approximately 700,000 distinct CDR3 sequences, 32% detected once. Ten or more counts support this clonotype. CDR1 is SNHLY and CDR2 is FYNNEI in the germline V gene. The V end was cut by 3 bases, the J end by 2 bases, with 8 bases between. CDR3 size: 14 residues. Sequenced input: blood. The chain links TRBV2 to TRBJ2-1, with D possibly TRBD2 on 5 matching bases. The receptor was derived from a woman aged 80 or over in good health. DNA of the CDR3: TGTGCCAGCAGTGAGCGGGCCACCTACAATGAGCAGTTCTTC. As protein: CASSERATYNEQFF.